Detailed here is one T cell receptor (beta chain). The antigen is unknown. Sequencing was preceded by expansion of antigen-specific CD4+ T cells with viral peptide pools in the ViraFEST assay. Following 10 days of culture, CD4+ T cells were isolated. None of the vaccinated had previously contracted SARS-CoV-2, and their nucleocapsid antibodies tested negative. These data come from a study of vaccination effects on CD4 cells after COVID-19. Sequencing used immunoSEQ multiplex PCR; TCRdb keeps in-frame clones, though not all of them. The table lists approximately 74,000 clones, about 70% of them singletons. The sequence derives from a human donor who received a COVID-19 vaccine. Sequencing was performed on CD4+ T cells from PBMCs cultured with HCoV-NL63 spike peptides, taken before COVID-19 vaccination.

The CDR3 DNA reads as TGTGCCAGTAGTATAGAAACACTAGCGGGGGGGGATACGCAGTATTTT. Translation gives CASSIETLAGGDTQYF. The genes are TRBV19 and TRBJ2-3; 13 positions match TRBD2. Germline V CDR1 and CDR2: LNHDA, SQIVND (reference sequence). V gave up 0 bases and J gave up 6 bases; unmatched junction bases: 3. The CDR3 runs 16 residues.